This entry lists 12 T cell receptor beta chains sequenced from one sample in a study of cytotoxic CD8 clonotypes in ibrutinib-treated CLL (dated by TCRdb to about 2021). The time point label here, explained by the study, means: approximately 25 months on ibrutinib. Libraries were built with the immunoSEQ multiplex PCR assay. Drawn from immuneACCESS, this table holds only the in-frame rearrangements with V and J called that TCRdb kept. Clones are partly lost; checked studies trace under half to an unresolved V gene and leave the rest unexplained. The sample includes around 29,000 clones, with almost 70% observed a single time. Roughly 51% of the sample lies in the top ten. The sequencing used PBMCs, collected after 24 months of ibrutinib treatment. These receptors were taken from a human donor with chronic lymphocytic leukemia.

The chain carries TRBV29-1 and TRBJ1-5, with 8 nucleotides matching TRBD1. Trimming removed 4 bases from V and 8 bases from J; junction bases left unmatched: 13. CDR1 is SQVTM, CDR2 ANQGSEA, per germline. This CDR3 comprises 15 residues. The CDR3 loop reads CSVAVSGQGEEPQHF. DNA of the CDR3: TGCAGCGTTGCGGTGTCCGGACAGGGTGAGGAGCCCCAGCATTTT.

A remark on this clone: This specimen includes other DNA sequences encoding the same CDR3. The chain uses TRBV27 and TRBJ1-2; the D is unclear. Germline lookup yields CDR1 MNHEY and CDR2 SMNVEV (reference sequence). There are 13 residues in the CDR3. The ends were cut back, 0 bases at V and 4 bases at J, with 6 bases in the middle. CDR3 bases: TGTGCCAGCAGTTTATCTTCAGGCTATGGCTACACCTTC. Its protein product is CASSLSSGYGYTF.

This clone was counted between two and nine times. The rearrangement joins TRBV2 to TRBJ2-7, with D hard to call. This CDR3 region has 11 residues. V lost 4 bases, J lost 6 bases, and 7 bases lay in between. Per the germline V gene, CDR1 is SNHLY and CDR2 is FYNNEI. The CDR3 spells CASSGPGEQYF. The CDR3 nucleotides are TGTGCCAGCAGTGGCCCTGGCGAGCAGTACTTC.

In its sample, this clone was seen once. The J gene is TRBJ2-7, the V gene TRBV9, with TRBD2 identical over 7 bases. In germline, CDR1 is SGDLS, CDR2 YYNGEE. The CDR3 consists of 16 residues. The V and J ends lost 0 bases and 4 bases, in that order; junction bases with no gene match: 10. The CDR3 reads CASSVGGRGDGYEQYF. In DNA form, the CDR3 reads TGTGCCAGCAGCGTAGGTGGGAGGGGCGACGGGTACGAGCAGTACTTC.

With regard to this clone: At one boundary the junction diverges from the germline segment, which might be a read error. The chain links TRBV7-7 to TRBJ2-2, with D possibly matching TRBD2 (5 bases). Per germline, CDR1 SSHAT and CDR2 FNYEAQ (reference sequence). This CDR3 has 13 amino acids. The DNA for the CDR3 is TGTGCTAGCAGCCTACGGGGCACCGGGGAGCTGTTTTTT. It codes for CASSLRGTGELFF.

The chain has TRBV4-3 and TRBJ1-1; D not resolved. The CDR3 loop spans 14 amino acids. Trimming stripped 0 bases from V and 11 bases from J, with 16 bases between. Per the germline V gene, CDR1 is LGHNA and CDR2 is YSLEER. The CDR3 region has the DNA TGCGCCAGCAGCCAAGATCCCGGTTCGTCGTACGCTTTCTTT. It encodes CASSQDPGSSYAFF.

The chain has TRBV9 and TRBJ1-2, with D possibly TRBD1 on 5 matching bases. V was shortened by 0 bases and J by 4 bases, with 10 bases between the two germline ends. CDR1 SGDLS and CDR2 YYNGEE come from the germline V gene. The CDR3 has 14 amino acids. The CDR3 region is CASSVDHRSYGYTF. The DNA of the CDR3 is TGTGCCAGCAGCGTAGATCACAGGAGCTATGGCTACACCTTC.

This chain connects TRBV7-9 to TRBJ2-3; D gene unclear. CDR3 length: 11 amino acids. V shed 6 bases and J shed 6 bases, with 7 bases lying between them. Looked up from germline, CDR1 is SEHNR and CDR2 is FQNEAQ (reference sequence). This chain's CDR3 is CASRTQDTQYF. The DNA of the CDR3 is TGTGCCAGCAGGACCCAGGATACGCAGTATTTT.

This clone has just one count. The chain employs TRBV11-2 and TRBJ2-7; 7 bases agree with TRBD2. Germline values: CDR1 SGHAT, CDR2 FQNNGV. This CDR3 is built from 14 residues. V was pared by 4 bases and J by 3 bases, with 6 bases of the junction left unmatched. The CDR3 loop is CASSYASGDYEQYF. CDR3 bases: TGTGCCAGCAGCTACGCTAGCGGCGACTACGAGCAGTACTTC. The variable domain in full, completed from reference TRBV11-2 and TRBJ2-7, reads EAGVAQSPRYKIIEKRQSVAFWCNPISGHATLYWYQQILGQGPKLLIQFQNNGVVDDSQLPKDRFSAERLKGVDSTLKIQPAKLEDSAVYLCASSYASGDYEQYFGPGTRLTVT.

The V call is TRBV6-5, the J call TRBJ1-5; D is possibly TRBD1 (6 bases). The germline V gene encodes CDR1 MNHEY and CDR2 SVGAGI. The CDR3 loop spans 15 amino acids. V was pared by 6 bases and J by 6 bases, with 18 bases between. The DNA for the CDR3 is TGTGCCAGCAGCACAAGGGGGGCGTGGGGTCAGCCCCAGCATTTT. Its translation: CASSTRGAWGQPQHF.

The J gene is TRBJ2-7, the V gene TRBV6-5; 11 bases agree with TRBD2. Germline V CDR1 and CDR2: MNHEY, SVGAGI. CDR3 length: 16 residues. After removal of 2 bases from V and 2 bases from J, the junction contained 5 bases not matched to a gene. The CDR3 sequence: CASSYGGLAGAYEQYF. CDR3 bases: TGTGCCAGCAGTTACGGAGGACTAGCGGGTGCCTACGAGCAGTACTTC.

The chain carries TRBV2 and TRBJ2-7; D is uncertain. Germline loops: CDR1 SNHLY, CDR2 FYNNEI. The CDR3 covers 13 residues. Between the trimmed V and J ends, which lost 2 bases and 2 bases, there was a span of 7 bases. The CDR3 DNA reads TGTGCCAGCAGTGAATACAGCACCTACGAGCAGTACTTC. The encoded protein is CASSEYSTYEQYF.